A selection of T cell receptor beta chains follows, all from one sample in a study of cytomegalovirus exposure and HLA in healthy donors. Sequencing was performed with immunoSEQ multiplex PCR; in TCRdb, only in-frame clones are kept and a portion is missing. The sample has over 90,000 clones; approximately 64% are singletons. The sequenced sample was PBMCs. The receptors originated from a human donor in good health. CDR3s include the opening cysteine and the closing phenylalanine or tryptophan. Fields, in order: CDR3 length, J gene, clone size, V gene, D gene, CDR3 DNA, CDR3 protein. The D gene is left open where the match is weak. Not all rows give a size; the values are once, few, many and, for expanded clones, a class.

len: 13
j_gene: TRBJ2-5
abundance: NA
v_gene: TRBV6-6
d_gene: NA
CDR3nt: TGTGCCAGCAGGGGGACACTCCAAGAGACCCAGTACTTC
CDR3aa: CASRGTLQETQYF

len: 14
j_gene: TRBJ2-5
abundance: NA
v_gene: TRBV14
d_gene: NA
CDR3nt: TGTGCCAGCAGCCAAGAGGCCAGCCAAGAGACCCAGTACTTC
CDR3aa: CASSQEASQETQYF

len: 15
j_gene: TRBJ2-7
abundance: NA
v_gene: TRBV30
d_gene: TRBD1
CDR3nt: TGTGCCTGGAGTCGAACCGGGGACAGGGCCTACGAGCAGTACTTC
CDR3aa: CAWSRTGDRAYEQYF

len: 13
j_gene: TRBJ1-1
abundance: few
v_gene: TRBV19
d_gene: NA
CDR3nt: TGTGCCAGTAGAATATTCTCCACTACTGAAGCTTTCTTT
CDR3aa: CASRIFSTTEAFF

len: 13
j_gene: TRBJ1-1
abundance: once
v_gene: TRBV10-3
d_gene: NA
CDR3nt: TGTGCCATCAGTTCGGGAAGGCAACCTGAAGCTTTCTTT
CDR3aa: CAISSGRQPEAFF

len: 15
j_gene: TRBJ2-7
abundance: NA
v_gene: TRBV4-1
d_gene: TRBD2
CDR3nt: TGCGCCAGCAGCCAAGCGTGGGGGGGAACCTACGAGCAGTACTTC
CDR3aa: CASSQAWGGTYEQYF

len: 14
j_gene: TRBJ2-2
abundance: NA
v_gene: TRBV12-5
d_gene: NA
CDR3nt: TGTGCTAGTGGCCCTCCCCGAGGCACCGGGGAGCTGTTTTTT
CDR3aa: CASGPPRGTGELFF

len: 16
j_gene: TRBJ2-3
abundance: few
v_gene: TRBV7-9
d_gene: TRBD1
CDR3nt: TGTGCCAGCAGTCCCGGGACAGGCCCGCCGCCAGATACGCAGTATTTT
CDR3aa: CASSPGTGPPPDTQYF

len: 16
j_gene: TRBJ1-2
abundance: NA
v_gene: TRBV12-5
d_gene: NA
CDR3nt: TGTGCTAGTGGTTTGTTTCCCCCCCCTCAATTGAGGGGCTACACCTTC
CDR3aa: CASGLFPPPQLRGYTF

len: 14
j_gene: TRBJ2-1
abundance: NA
v_gene: TRBV19
d_gene: TRBD1
CDR3nt: TGTGCCAGTAGTGGAAGAACAGGGGGCGATGAGCAGTTCTTC
CDR3aa: CASSGRTGGDEQFF

len: 17
j_gene: TRBJ2-7
abundance: NA
v_gene: TRBV4-1
d_gene: NA
CDR3nt: TGCGCCAGCAGCCGTCTCATGCTCAGGACTACAGCCTACGAGCAGTACTTC
CDR3aa: CASSRLMLRTTAYEQYF